These T cell receptor beta chains were read from a single sample in a study of cytomegalovirus exposure and HLA in healthy donors. Method: immunoSEQ multiplex PCR; TCRdb's copy keeps in-frame clones and lacks some. The sample shows about 240,000 clones, around nine tenths of them seen only once. Sequencing was done on a sample of PBMCs. The receptors stem from a man between 18 and 29 years old in good health and CMV-seronegative. The CDR3 runs from the conserved cysteine through the conserved F or W. A D gene is named only where the DNA matches it firmly. Some rows have no size entry. The others give once, few or many, or a class for an expanded clone.

d_gene	v_gene	abundance	j_gene	len	CDR3nt	CDR3aa
.	TRBV11-2	.	TRBJ1-4	11	TGTGCCAGCGGAGAATGGGAAAAACTGTTTTTT	CASGEWEKLFF
.	TRBV7-9	.	TRBJ2-1	14	TGTGCCAGCAGCTTGGTGGGAGGTTACAATGAGCAGTTCTTC	CASSLVGGYNEQFF
.	TRBV6-1	.	TRBJ1-6	15	TGTGCCAGCAGGAAAATTTCGATTCGAGATTCACCCCTCCACTTT	CASRKISIRDSPLHF
TRBD2	TRBV5-1	.	TRBJ2-3	15	TGCGCCAGCAGCTTGTCTCGCGGGAGTTCAGATACGCAGTATTTT	CASSLSRGSSDTQYF
TRBD2	TRBV5-6	.	TRBJ2-2	18	TGTGCCAGCAGCTTGGTAGCGGGGGTCAATCTGAACACCGGGGAGCTGTTTTTT	CASSLVAGVNLNTGELFF
.	TRBV18	.	TRBJ2-7	13	TGTGCCAGCTCACCAGGGAGCAACTACGAGCAGTACTTC	CASSPGSNYEQYF
.	TRBV2	.	TRBJ2-3	15	TGTGCCAGCAGTGAACCCCGGGGGAGCACAGATACGCAGTATTTT	CASSEPRGSTDTQYF
TRBD2	TRBV4-3	.	TRBJ2-7	16	TGCGCCAGCAGCCAAGGTTTCGGGGAGGGACCCTACGAGCAGTACTTC	CASSQGFGEGPYEQYF
TRBD1	TRBV11-2	.	TRBJ2-1	15	TGTGCCAGCAGCTCCTGGGACAGTACCGAAGGTGAGCAGTTCTTC	CASSSWDSTEGEQFF
.	TRBV6-1	.	TRBJ2-7	12	TGTGCCAGCAGTGAGCACAGCTACGAGCAGTACTTC	CASSEHSYEQYF
TRBD2	TRBV2	.	TRBJ2-1	13	TGTGCCAGCAGTTCCGGGACTAGCAATGAGCAGTTCTTC	CASSSGTSNEQFF
.	TRBV11-3	.	TRBJ2-1	17	TGTGCCAGCAGCTCCGGGACTCCGACGGGCTCCTACAATGAGCAGTTCTTC	CASSSGTPTGSYNEQFF
.	TRBV7-2	.	TRBJ2-7	14	TGTGCCAGCAGCTGGGGCGTAGGTTTCTACGAGCAGTACTTC	CASSWGVGFYEQYF
TRBD1	TRBV15	.	TRBJ2-7	13	TGTGCCACCAGCGCAAATGACAGGGTCGAGCAGTACTTC	CATSANDRVEQYF
.	TRBV5-1	.	TRBJ1-2	19	TGCGCCAGCAGCTTGTATGGTGAGGGCTCGCATACCTGGGCTTCCGGCTACACCTTC	CASSLYGEGSHTWASGYTF
TRBD1	TRBV2	.	TRBJ1-5	13	TGTGCCAGCAGCGTGGACAGGGACCAGCCCCAGCATTTT	CASSVDRDQPQHF
.	TRBV7-3	.	TRBJ2-7	15	TGTGCCAGCAGCTTAAGCACAGGAAGTACCTACGAGCAGTACTTC	CASSLSTGSTYEQYF
TRBD1	TRBV6-5	once	TRBJ2-2	16	TGTGCCAGCAGTTCCCTACTGACAGGGGGCACCGGGGAGCTGTTTTTT	CASSSLLTGGTGELFF
.	TRBV5-1	.	TRBJ2-1	16	TGCGCCAGCAGCTTCACCCCGCGCCTATCCTACAATGAGCAGTTCTTC	CASSFTPRLSYNEQFF
.	TRBV4-3	.	TRBJ2-7	14	TGCGCCAGCAGCCAAACGGTTCGGGTTGTCGAGCAGTACTTC	CASSQTVRVVEQYF
TRBD2	TRBV2	.	TRBJ2-1	15	TGTGCCAGCACCCCCGGGACTAGCGGGTACAATGAGCAGTTCTTC	CASTPGTSGYNEQFF
TRBD1	TRBV15	.	TRBJ2-3	17	TGTGCCACCAGCAGTCAGGGGGCTAGCGCCCGCACAGATACGCAGTATTTT	CATSSQGASARTDTQYF
.	TRBV6-5	.	TRBJ1-1	13	TGTGCCAGCAGTGACCGCCCCAGGGTTAAAGCTTTCTTT	CASSDRPRVKAFF
TRBD1	TRBV5-1	.	TRBJ1-6	16	TGCGCCAGCAGCTTGGGGGACAGGTCATATAATTCACCCCTCCACTTT	CASSLGDRSYNSPLHF
.	TRBV7-2	few	TRBJ1-5	14	TGTGCCAGCAGCCTGACAGGAACGAGACAGCCCCAGCATTTT	CASSLTGTRQPQHF
TRBD1	TRBV5-6	once	TRBJ1-5	14	TGTGCCAGCAGCCTGAAGGACAGGGCTGCGCCCCAGCATTTT	CASSLKDRAAPQHF
.	TRBV15	once	TRBJ2-5	15	TGTGCCACCAGCAGAGATCTTCTAGGGAGCGAGACCCAGTACTTC	CATSRDLLGSETQYF
.	TRBV19	.	TRBJ1-5	15	TGTGCCAGTAGTATTGGTGGTGGAGGCAATCAGCCCCAGCATTTT	CASSIGGGGNQPQHF
TRBD2	TRBV2	.	TRBJ2-7	15	TGTGCCAGCAGTGAGGGCGGCGGGGGGAGCCACGAGCAGTACTTC	CASSEGGGGSHEQYF
TRBD1	TRBV7-9	.	TRBJ1-4	14	TGTGCCAGCAGCCTCACAGGGGTCGTTGAAAAACTGTTTTTT	CASSLTGVVEKLFF
.	TRBV11-2	.	TRBJ1-3	14	TGTGCCAGCCGAATTGGAGCGGCCGGAAACACCATATATTTT	CASRIGAAGNTIYF
TRBD1	TRBV5-1	.	TRBJ2-5	14	TGCGCCGGGTCCGAGGGGGACAGCCAAGAGACCCAGTACTTC	CAGSEGDSQETQYF
TRBD2	TRBV6-5	.	TRBJ2-3	15	TGTGCCAGCAGTTACAGCGGGGGAGGCACAGATACGCAGTATTTT	CASSYSGGGTDTQYF
.	TRBV5-6	.	TRBJ2-3	16	TGTGCCAGCAGCCCCCAGGGGGGAGCGGCTACAGATACGCAGTATTTT	CASSPQGGAATDTQYF
.	TRBV5-1	.	TRBJ2-5	13	TGCGCCAGCAGCCCGGACAGCCAGGGGACCCAGTACTTC	CASSPDSQGTQYF
TRBD1	TRBV5-1	.	TRBJ1-4	15	TGCGCCAGCAGCCAGGAGCAGGGGGCTAATGAAAAACTGTTTTTT	CASSQEQGANEKLFF
TRBD2	TRBV4-1	.	TRBJ2-1	16	TGCGCCAGCAGCCAAGCCCGGGACTACACCTACAATGAGCAGTTCTTC	CASSQARDYTYNEQFF
.	TRBV7-2	.	TRBJ2-7	13	TGTGCCAGCAAACCGAGCGGCGCCTACGAGCAGTACTTC	CASKPSGAYEQYF
TRBD2	TRBV27	.	TRBJ2-1	15	TGTGCCAGCAGTTTAGCGGGAGGGTCCTACAATGAGCAGTTCTTC	CASSLAGGSYNEQFF